The source of this T cell receptor beta chain is a study of identical twins. The CDR3 runs to 15 residues. Germline lookup yields CDR1 MNHEY and CDR2 SVGAGI. After removal of 2 bases from V and 0 bases from J, the junction contained 0 bases not matched to a gene. Template switching (which added a universal primer site) was used, and cDNA carried unique molecular identifiers. TCRdb re-called the 5' RACE reads with MiXCR, one entry per CDR3 protein. Of 1.5 million to 2 million distinct CDR3 sequences in the sample, about 30% were seen once. Sequencing input: cord blood. This clonotype originated in a newborn girl in good health. The genes are TRBV6-5 and TRBJ2-2; 7 bases fit TRBD2. In DNA form, the CDR3 reads TGTGCCAGCAGTTACGGACTAGCGAACACCGGGGAGCTGTTTTTT. Amino acids: CASSYGLANTGELFF.